This entry lists 8 T cell receptor beta chains sequenced from one sample in a study of OX40 agonist ivuxolimab in advanced cancers. The protocol was immunoSEQ multiplex PCR, while the TCRdb copy is restricted to in-frame clones and leaves out a portion. The sample yields 70,000 to 85,000 clones, about 85% seen once. The sequences come from CD4+ or CD8+ T cells sorted from blood, collected in a trial of the OX40 agonist ivuxolimab. The receptors here all came from an adult with an advanced solid tumor such as melanoma, head and neck, liver or kidney cancer.

This chain joins TRBV6-4 and TRBJ2-1, with 15 bases aligning to TRBD2. The CDR3 extends over 16 amino acids. V was pared by 6 bases and J by 8 bases, with 8 bases of the junction left unmatched. The germline CDR1 and CDR2 sequences are MRHNA and SNTAGT. As DNA, the CDR3 is TGTGCCAGCAGCCCTACAGGGACTAGCGGGGGGCATGAGCAGTTCTTC. Amino acid sequence: CASSPTGTSGGHEQFF.

The CDR3 nucleotides are TGTGCCAGCTCACCGGGGGAAAAACTGTTTTTT. Its protein product is CASSPGEKLFF. V and J are TRBV18 and TRBJ1-4; D is undetermined. Germline lookup yields CDR1 KGHSH and CDR2 LQKENI. CDR3 length: 11 amino acids. V was pared by 3 bases and J by 8 bases, with 4 bases between.

This clone is a singleton in its sample. The rearrangement joins TRBV4-1 to TRBJ1-6; D is possibly TRBD1 (6 bases). The CDR3 runs to 19 residues. V lost 2 bases to trimming and J lost 0 bases, with 17 bases between them. The V gene's germline CDR1 is MGHRA and CDR2 YSYEKL. DNA for the CDR3: TGCGCCAGCAGCCAAAAAGCCGGGGGCCGAAGCTCCTATAATTCACCCCTCCACTTT. Protein product: CASSQKAGGRSSYNSPLHF.

V and J are TRBV14 and TRBJ2-2, with a weak D call TRBD2 (5 bases). Trimming stripped 5 bases from V and 0 bases from J, with 13 bases between. The germline V gene encodes CDR1 SGHDN and CDR2 FVKESK. The length of the CDR3 is 16 residues. This CDR3 is CASSVRRAANTGELFF. The CDR3 nucleotides read TGTGCCAGCAGCGTTAGAAGAGCGGCGAACACCGGGGAGCTGTTTTTT.

This chain joins TRBV5-6 and TRBJ1-1; D might be TRBD1 (6 bases). The CDR3 loop spans 16 amino acids. Trimming shortened V by 0 bases and J by 0 bases, and 12 bases separated the two germline ends. The germline V gene encodes CDR1 SGHDT and CDR2 YYEEEE. DNA of the CDR3: TGTGCCAGCAGCTTGGCCCCGGGGGCGGTGAACACTGAAGCTTTCTTT. It translates to CASSLAPGAVNTEAFF.

The chain combines TRBV2 with TRBJ1-1, with D possibly matching TRBD1 (5 bases). The CDR3 is made up of 14 amino acids. V was shortened by 6 bases and J by 1 base, with 12 bases between the two germline ends. Germline-derived CDR1 and CDR2 are SNHLY and FYNNEI. CDR3 loop: CASRGEGRNTEAFF. The CDR3 DNA reads as TGTGCCAGCAGGGGGGAGGGGCGGAACACTGAAGCTTTCTTT.

This rearrangement joins TRBV6-1 to TRBJ2-1; 7 nucleotides align to TRBD2. Looked up from germline, CDR1 is MNHNS and CDR2 is SASEGT. The CDR3 runs to 17 residues. The J segment lost 5 bases and the V segment lost 4 bases, leaving 14 bases of the junction unmatched. The CDR3 DNA follows: TGTGCCAGCAGTGCCTGGGGAAGCGGGGTGTACGACAATGAGCAGTTCTTC. As protein: CASSAWGSGVYDNEQFF.

There are a few counts of this clone. The chain recombines TRBV5-6 with TRBJ1-1; D is unclear. In germline, CDR1 is SGHDT, CDR2 YYEEEE. CDR3 length: 11 residues. Trimming shortened V by 6 bases and J by 2 bases, and 5 bases separated the two germline ends. CDR3: CASNLNTEAFF. CDR3 in DNA: TGTGCCAGCAACCTAAACACTGAAGCTTTCTTT.